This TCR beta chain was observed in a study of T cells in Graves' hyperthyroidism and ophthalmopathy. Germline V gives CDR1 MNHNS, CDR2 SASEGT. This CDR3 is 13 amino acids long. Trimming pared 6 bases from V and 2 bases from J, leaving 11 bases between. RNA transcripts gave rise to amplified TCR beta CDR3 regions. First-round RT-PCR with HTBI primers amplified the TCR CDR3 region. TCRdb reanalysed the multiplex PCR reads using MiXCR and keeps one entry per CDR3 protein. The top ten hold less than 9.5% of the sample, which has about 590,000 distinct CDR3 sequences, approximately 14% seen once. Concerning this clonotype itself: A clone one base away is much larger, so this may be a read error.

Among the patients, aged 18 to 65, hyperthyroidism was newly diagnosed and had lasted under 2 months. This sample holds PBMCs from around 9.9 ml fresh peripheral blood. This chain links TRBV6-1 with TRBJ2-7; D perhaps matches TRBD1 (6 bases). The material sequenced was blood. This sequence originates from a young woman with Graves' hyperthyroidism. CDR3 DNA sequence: TGTGCCAGCAGCCGGGACAAGACCTACGAGCAGTACTTC. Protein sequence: CASSRDKTYEQYF.